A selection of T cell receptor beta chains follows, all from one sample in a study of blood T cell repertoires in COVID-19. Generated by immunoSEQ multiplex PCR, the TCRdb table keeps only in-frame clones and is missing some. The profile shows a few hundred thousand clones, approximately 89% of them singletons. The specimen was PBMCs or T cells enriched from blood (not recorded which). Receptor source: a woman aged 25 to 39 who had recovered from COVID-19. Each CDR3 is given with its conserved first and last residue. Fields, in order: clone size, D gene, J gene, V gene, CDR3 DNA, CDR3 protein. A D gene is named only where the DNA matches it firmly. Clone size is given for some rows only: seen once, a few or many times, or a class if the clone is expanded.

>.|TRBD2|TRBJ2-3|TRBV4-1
TGCGCCAGCAGCCAAGACCAGACTAGCGGGGGGCCCTGGACAGATACGCAGTATTTT
CASSQDQTSGGPWTDTQYF
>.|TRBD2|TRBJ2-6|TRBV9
TGTGCCTCAAAGGGAGGGTCCCCGCACTCTGGGGCCAACGTCCTGACTTTC
CASKGGSPHSGANVLTF
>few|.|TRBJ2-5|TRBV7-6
TGTGCCAGCAGCCCGTCCCCGGCTAGTCAAGAGACCCAGTACTTC
CASSPSPASQETQYF
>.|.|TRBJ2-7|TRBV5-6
TGTGCCAGCAGCTTGAACCCCCAGGGATACGAGCAGTACTTC
CASSLNPQGYEQYF
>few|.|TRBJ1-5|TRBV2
TGTGCCAGCAGTTCAGGTGTTTATAGCAATCAGCCCCAGCATTTT
CASSSGVYSNQPQHF
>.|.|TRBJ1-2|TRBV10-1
TGCGCCAGCAGTGAGCGGGGGAGCTATGGCTACACCTTC
CASSERGSYGYTF
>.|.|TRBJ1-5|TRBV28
TGTGCCAGCAGTTCGAGGGTCTATAGCAATCAGCCCCAGCATTTT
CASSSRVYSNQPQHF
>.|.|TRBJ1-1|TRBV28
TGTGCCAGCCCTTCTGAGGGCCCCAGAAACACTGAAGCTTTCTTT
CASPSEGPRNTEAFF
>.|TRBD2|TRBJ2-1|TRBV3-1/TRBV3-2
TGTGCCAGCAGCCAAGCCCTAGCGGGGGGGCTTCATGAGCAGTTCTTC
CASSQALAGGLHEQFF
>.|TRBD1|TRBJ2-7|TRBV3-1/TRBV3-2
TGTGCCAGCAGCCGAAACCGACAGGGGAGGACCTACGAGCAGTACTTC
CASSRNRQGRTYEQYF
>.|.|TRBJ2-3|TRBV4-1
TGCGCCAGCAGCCAAGACCCCAGTGGGCTCGGTAGCACAGATACGCAGTATTTT
CASSQDPSGLGSTDTQYF